Presented here are 17 T cell receptor beta chains from one specimen sequenced in a study of vaccination and CD4 T cells after COVID-19. Documented time point: late sampling 161 to 241 days after vaccination in three convalescent patients. Treatment meaning: roughly nine-day PBMC culture with coronavirus spike peptide pools or control peptides (ViraFEST assay). The Oncomine TCR Beta short-read assay generated sequence data from the DNA of cultured CD4+ T cells. TCRdb reanalysed the PCR reads using MiXCR and keeps one entry per CDR3 protein. The sample lists 20,000 to 30,000 distinct CDR3 sequences; over 30% were seen once. No antigens are known for them. The source was CD4+ T cells from blood, cultured in vitro, collected about 7 months after SARS-CoV-2 vaccination. These receptors all stem from a human donor who had recovered from COVID-19.

Note on this clonotype: An end of the junction does not agree with germline; a read error may underlie this. The chain links TRBV20-1 to TRBJ2-1; TRBD1 is a possible D gene (5 bases). Per the germline V gene, CDR1 is DFQATT and CDR2 is SNEGSKA (reference sequence). The CDR3 is 11 residues long. The CDR3 here is CSARDGALRVF. CDR3 sequence (DNA): TGCAGTGCTAGAGATGGGGCCCTTAGGGTCTTC.

V and J are TRBV20-1 and TRBJ2-5; TRBD1 aligns across 7 bases. V lost 4 bases, J lost 1 base, and 3 bases stayed unmatched. Germline-derived CDR1 and CDR2 are DFQATT and SNEGSKA (reference sequence). CDR3 length: 13 residues. The CDR3 region has the DNA TGCAGTGCTACGGGACAGCTCCAAGAGACCCAGTACTTC. Translated, it gives CSATGQLQETQYF.

The table lists this clonotype with a few counts. This chain connects TRBV6-5 to TRBJ1-1; D uncertain. CDR1 and CDR2 (germline): MNHEY, SVGAGI. The CDR3 totals 11 residues. Trimming pared 2 bases from V and 4 bases from J, leaving 2 bases between. In DNA, the CDR3 is TGTGCCAGCAGTTACCTCACTGAAGCTTTCTTT. Its protein product is CASSYLTEAFF.

The genes are TRBV28 and TRBJ1-1; 9 positions agree with TRBD1. The CDR3 is 16 amino acids. Germline V gene lookup returns CDR1 MDHEN and CDR2 SYDVKM. The J segment lost 4 bases and the V segment lost 5 bases, leaving 11 bases of the junction unmatched. DNA for the CDR3: TGTGCCAGCAGTCCGAAGCCGGGGACAGGGAGCACTGAAGCTTTCTTT. It is translated as CASSPKPGTGSTEAFF.

The V and J genes are TRBV28 and TRBJ2-7; the D call may be TRBD1 or TRBD2 (6 bases each). CDR1 is MDHEN and CDR2 is SYDVKM in the germline V gene. This CDR3 is built from 14 residues. The V and J ends lost 5 bases and 3 bases respectively, with 14 bases between them. The CDR3 region has the DNA TGTGCCAGCAGTGGTGACAAGGGGGGCTACGAGCAGTACTTC. Its translation: CASSGDKGGYEQYF.

The chain links TRBV30 to TRBJ1-2; possible D gene TRBD1, 5 bases. The germline V and J ends were trimmed by 0 bases and 4 bases, with 15 bases remaining between them. Germline CDR1 is GTSNPN and CDR2 is SVGIG (reference sequence). The length of the CDR3 is 15 residues. The CDR3 reads CAWSVSGAPGYGYTF. CDR3 in DNA: TGTGCCTGGAGTGTATCCGGGGCGCCGGGCTATGGCTACACCTTC. Complete variable domain (other parts from reference TRBV30 and TRBJ1-2): SQTIHQWPATLVQPVGSPLSLECTVEGTSNPNLYWYRQAAGRGLQLLFYSVGIGQISSEVPQNLSASRPQDRQFILSSKKLLLSDSGFYLCAWSVSGAPGYGYTFGSGTRLTVV.

The chain carries TRBV6-1 and TRBJ2-1; 8 bases fit TRBD2. This CDR3 has 17 residues. In germline, CDR1 is MNHNS, CDR2 SASEGT. With V trimmed by 6 bases and J by 5 bases, 15 bases remained unmatched. This CDR3 is CASRLWGSGIENNEQFF. For the CDR3, the DNA is TGTGCCAGCAGGCTTTGGGGTAGCGGGATTGAAAACAATGAGCAGTTCTTC.

The chain has TRBV27 and TRBJ2-7; 9 positions agree with TRBD1. V was clipped by 4 bases and J by 3 bases; unmatched bases: 4. The CDR3 spans 14 residues. CDR1 and CDR2 (germline): MNHEY, SMNVEV (reference sequence). The CDR3 sequence is CASSSDRGIYEQYF. The CDR3 DNA is TGTGCCAGCAGTTCGGACAGGGGTATCTACGAGCAGTACTTC.

The genes are TRBV7-9 and TRBJ2-3; D is possibly TRBD2 (6 bases). With 6 bases removed from V and 4 bases from J, the gap between germline ends came to 14 bases. The CDR3 runs 14 residues. From germline, CDR1 is SEHNR and CDR2 FQNEAQ (reference sequence). This CDR3 is CASSHESGADTQYF. The CDR3 DNA reads as TGTGCCAGCAGTCATGAATCGGGGGCAGATACGCAGTATTTT.

This clonotype came up a few times. The chain joins TRBV6-1 to TRBJ2-3; 7 bases match TRBD2. CDR3 length equals 16 residues. CDR1 is MNHNS, CDR2 SASEGT, per germline. The chain's CDR3 is CTSSGRESRATDTQYF. CDR3 nucleotides: TGTACTTCATCGGGGCGGGAGTCGAGGGCCACAGATACGCAGTATTTT.

In DNA, the CDR3 is TGCAGTGCACCGCCCTTGGACCGGTACCAAGAGACCCAGTACTTC. This gives the protein CSAPPLDRYQETQYF. V is TRBV20-1 and J is TRBJ2-5, with D unclear. Trimming shortened V by 6 bases and J by 0 bases, and 17 bases separated the two germline ends. CDR1 and CDR2 (germline): DFQATT, SNEGSKA (reference sequence). CDR3 size: 15 residues.

The CDR3 coding sequence is TGTGCCACCGCTCATGGGACGAGAAGGGAGGAGCAGTACTTC. This codes for CATAHGTRREEQYF. This rearrangement joins TRBV5-4 to TRBJ2-7, with D possibly called TRBD1 or TRBD2 (5 bases each). This CDR3 region has 14 residues. Trimming removed 9 bases from V and 7 bases from J, with 23 bases in between. CDR1 is SGHNT and CDR2 is YYREEE in the germline V gene (reference sequence).

The chain joins TRBV7-2 to TRBJ2-3, with D tentatively TRBD2 (5 bases). This CDR3 has 14 residues. Looked up from germline, CDR1 is SGHTA and CDR2 is FQGNSA. The V end lost 5 bases, the J end lost 0 bases, and 9 bases lay between the germline ends. CDR3 loop: CASSLRTSTDTQYF. CDR3 nucleotide sequence: TGTGCCAGCAGCCTACGGACTAGCACAGATACGCAGTATTTT. The whole variable domain, remainder taken from reference TRBV7-2 and TRBJ2-3, is GAGVSQSPSNKVTEKGKDVELRCDPISGHTALYWYRQSLGQGLEFLIYFQGNSAPDKSGLPSDRFSAERTGGSVSTLTIQRTQQEDSAVYLCASSLRTSTDTQYFGPGTRLTVL.

This chain links TRBV6-4 with TRBJ2-3, with TRBD2 matching 12 bases. Germline V CDR1 and CDR2: MRHNA, SNTAGT. The CDR3 is 15 amino acids. Unmatched junction bases numbered 3, after V lost 4 bases and J lost 4 bases. CDR3 residues: CASSAGLAGSDTQYF. CDR3 coding DNA: TGTGCCAGCAGTGCTGGACTAGCGGGATCAGATACGCAGTATTTT.

This clonotype turned up a few times. J is TRBJ2-1 and V is TRBV20-1; 10 bases are a match to TRBD2. Germline lookup yields CDR1 DFQATT and CDR2 SNEGSKA (reference sequence). Germline trimming cut 5 bases from V and 0 bases from J; bases unmatched to any gene: 4. This CDR3 is built from 15 residues. The CDR3 DNA follows: TGCAGTGCTCGAAGGACTAGCGGCTCCTACAATGAGCAGTTCTTC. It encodes CSARRTSGSYNEQFF.

This clonotype is medium-sized (0.01 to 0.1%) in the sample. The DNA for the CDR3 is TGCAGTGCTAGACGACCCCGAGCAGGGCCACCTTATAATTCACCCCTCCACTTT. The encoded protein is CSARRPRAGPPYNSPLHF. The chain carries TRBV20-1 and TRBJ1-6; tentatively, D is TRBD1 (5 bases). The germline CDR1 and CDR2 sequences are DFQATT and SNEGSKA (reference sequence). Trimming cost V 2 bases and J 4 bases, with 21 bases left between them. This CDR3 contains 18 residues.

V is TRBV19 and J is TRBJ2-1; D is perhaps TRBD2 (5 bases). Trimming shortened V by 6 bases and J by 7 bases, and 16 bases separated the two germline ends. This CDR3 is built from 14 residues. CDR1 is LNHDA, CDR2 SQIVND, per germline (reference sequence). The CDR3 sequence: CASSLRGSRNEQFF. In DNA, the CDR3 is TGTGCCAGTAGCCTAAGAGGGAGCCGGAATGAGCAGTTCTTC.